A single sample gave rise to the 25 T cell receptor beta chains below, sequenced in a study of HIV-infected patients and healthy controls. 400 to 550 ng RNA was reverse transcribed with alpha and beta constant-region primers. Using multiplexing indices, alpha and beta chain libraries were generated apart by chain-specific third strand synthesis. TCRdb fed the 5' RACE reads into MiXCR, producing one record per CDR3 protein. Here the sample spans more than 15,000 distinct CDR3 sequences, 4.5% to 5.5% being singletons. Whole blood was used without fractionation, so all unsorted peripheral T cells were included. The sequenced sample was blood. Every receptor here comes from an adult in good health.

Many counts were recorded for this clonotype. The V gene is TRBV11-2, the J gene TRBJ1-4, with D uncertain. Per the germline V gene, CDR1 is SGHAT and CDR2 is FQNNGV. V lost 3 bases to trimming and J lost 14 bases, with 13 bases between them. The CDR3 covers 12 residues. In DNA form, the CDR3 reads TGTGCCAGCAGCTTTTATTTTGACTTGCTGTTTTTT. Encoded protein: CASSFYFDLLFF.

By frequency in the sample, this clonotype is medium-sized. The V gene is TRBV3-2, the J gene TRBJ2-3. TRBV3-2 is marked as a pseudogene. The CDR3 totals 17 residues. The CDR3 region has the DNA TGTGCCAGCAGCCAAGCCCTTAGGAGCGGGCACACAGATACGCAGTATTTT. Protein product: CASSQALRSGHTDTQYF.

This clonotype was found many times. The chain carries TRBV7-8 and TRBJ2-7; 15 bases map to TRBD2. Germline CDR1 is SGHVS and CDR2 is FQNEAQ. The junction had 12 bases not matched to a gene; V was cut back by 5 bases and J by 7 bases. The CDR3 has 17 residues. CDR3 region: CASSRTSGGAWLGEQYF. The DNA of the CDR3 is TGTGCCAGCAGCCGGACTAGCGGGGGGGCTTGGTTAGGTGAGCAGTACTTC.

This clonotype was recorded at least ten times. V usage is TRBV20-1 and J usage is TRBJ1-1; D is unclear. The germline gives CDR1 DFQATT, CDR2 SNEGSKA (reference sequence). The CDR3 has 13 amino acids. V dropped 4 bases and J dropped 0 bases, with 9 bases sitting between them. The CDR3 region has the DNA TGCAGTGCTACAGGACCCGTGAACACTGAAGCTTTCTTT. Translating it yields CSATGPVNTEAFF.

Judged by abundance, this clonotype is medium-sized (0.01 to 0.1%). The chain carries TRBV29-1 and TRBJ1-4; 10 bases map to TRBD1. V gave up 7 bases and J gave up 5 bases; unmatched junction bases: 4. The CDR3 has 13 residues. CDR1 is SQVTM, CDR2 ANQGSEA, per germline. CDR3 sequence reads: CSAWTGGNEKLFF. The CDR3 coding sequence is TGCAGCGCCTGGACAGGGGGAAATGAAAAACTGTTTTTT.

This clonotype has at least ten counts. This chain joins TRBV7-3 and TRBJ1-6; no reliable D call. The V end was cut by 4 bases, the J end by 7 bases, with 8 bases between. Germline loops: CDR1 SGHTA, CDR2 FQGTGA. CDR3 length: 13 residues. The DNA of the CDR3 is TGTGCCAGCAGCTCCGGGGTCAATTCACCCCTCCACTTT. Translated: CASSSGVNSPLHF.

This clonotype was seen many times. The J gene is TRBJ2-1, the V gene TRBV7-8; TRBD2 matches at 7 bases. Germline V CDR1 and CDR2: SGHVS, FQNEAQ. CDR3 size: 16 residues. V trimming: 7 bases; J trimming: 5 bases; junction bases outside the gene matches: 14. DNA of the CDR3: TGTGCCAGCACACAACCGGGCGGGGGAACCCACAATGAGCAGTTCTTC. Residues: CASTQPGGGTHNEQFF.

The chain joins TRBV29-1 to TRBJ2-7, with no clear D. This CDR3 has 11 amino acids. Looked up from germline, CDR1 is SQVTM and CDR2 is ANQGSEA. CDR3 DNA: TGCAGAGTGGTGAGTCCGGGTGAGCAGTACTTC. It translates to CRVVSPGEQYF.

There are many counts of this clonotype. The CDR3 region has the DNA TGTGCCAGCAGCCAACCCGGAGGCTACTCCTACAATGAGCAGTTCTTC. Its protein product is CASSQPGGYSYNEQFF. V usage is TRBV3-1 and J usage is TRBJ2-1; a possible D gene is TRBD2 (5 bases). The CDR3 runs to 16 residues. Germline-derived CDR1 and CDR2 are LGHDT and YNNKEL (reference sequence). V shed 2 bases and J shed 0 bases, with 11 bases lying between them.

The table lists this clonotype with many counts. The J gene is TRBJ1-1, the V gene TRBV29-1; TRBD1 might be the D (6 bases). Germline lookup yields CDR1 SQVTM and CDR2 ANQGSEA. Trimming removed 7 bases at V and 0 bases at J, with 15 bases between. The CDR3 length is 14 residues. CDR3 coding DNA: TGCAGCGCCAACCTGGGACATATGAACACTGAAGCTTTCTTT. Its translation is CSANLGHMNTEAFF.

The gene calls are TRBV5-4 and TRBJ1-2, with TRBD1 matching over 8 bases. The CDR3 runs to 15 residues. Germline lookup yields CDR1 SGHNT and CDR2 YYREEE (reference sequence). Unmatched junction bases numbered 5, after V lost 2 bases and J lost 2 bases. The CDR3 loop reads CASSFPQGANYGYTF. The CDR3 bases are TGTGCCAGCAGCTTTCCGCAGGGGGCGAACTATGGCTACACCTTC.

This clonotype was observed at least ten times. This chain links TRBV6-5 with TRBJ2-5; D gene ambiguous. The CDR3 contains 14 residues. Germline CDR1 and CDR2: MNHEY and SVGAGI. V dropped 6 bases and J dropped 5 bases, with 16 bases sitting between them. CDR3 amino acids: CASSRGPERETQYF. For the CDR3, the DNA is TGTGCCAGCAGCCGCGGCCCCGAGAGGGAGACCCAGTACTTC.

The sample holds a few counts of this clonotype. The chain employs TRBV6-4 and TRBJ2-3; a possible D gene is TRBD2 (6 bases). V lost 2 bases to trimming and J lost 0 bases, with 9 bases between them. The CDR3 runs to 15 residues. Germline V lookup: CDR1 MRHNA, CDR2 SNTAGT. The CDR3 DNA is TGTGCCAGCAGTGACGGAGCGGGTAGCACAGATACGCAGTATTTT. Its protein product is CASSDGAGSTDTQYF.

Note on this clonotype: A read error may produce the germline difference seen at one junction end. The rearrangement uses TRBV7-2 and TRBJ2-1; 8 bases are a match to TRBD2. The CDR3 is made up of 13 amino acids. Germline CDR1 reads SGHTA; CDR2 reads FQGNSA. CDR3 in DNA: TGTGCCAGCAGCCGGGGGGGCTACAATGAGAAGTTCTTC. Translation gives CASSRGGYNEKFF.

This clonotype has at least ten counts. The J gene is TRBJ2-5, the V gene TRBV10-3; 9 bases are a match to TRBD2. Germline CDR1 reads ENHRY; CDR2 reads SYGVKD. CDR3 length: 17 amino acids. V was clipped by 8 bases and J by 5 bases; unmatched bases: 18. CDR3 residues: CAIQAAGGIGSGETQYF. The CDR3 DNA follows: TGTGCCATCCAGGCAGCGGGGGGAATAGGATCTGGGGAGACCCAGTACTTC.

The chain is built from TRBV12-5 and TRBJ1-3, with 8 bases matching TRBD1. Germline-derived CDR1 and CDR2 are LGHNT and FRNRAP. The trim removed 2 bases at V and 1 base at J, leaving 13 bases unmatched. The CDR3 length is 19 residues. The CDR3 sequence: CASGLSTGGLFHSGNTIYF. As DNA, the CDR3 is TGTGCTAGTGGTTTGAGTACAGGGGGTCTATTCCATTCTGGAAACACCATATATTTT.

This clonotype was detected ten times or more. The chain employs TRBV2 and TRBJ1-1, with TRBD1 as a possible D gene (5 bases). Trimming shortened V by 6 bases and J by 4 bases, and 12 bases separated the two germline ends. This CDR3 contains 13 residues. Germline assignment: CDR1 SNHLY and CDR2 FYNNEI. The CDR3 spells CASSERQFTEAFF. The CDR3 bases are TGTGCCAGCAGCGAAAGACAGTTCACTGAAGCTTTCTTT.

As to this clonotype: At one end the junction does not follow the germline gene, possibly because of a read error. The chain carries TRBV4-2 and TRBJ2-7, with no clear D. Germline values: CDR1 LGHNA, CDR2 YNFKEQ. The CDR3 has 14 residues. The chain's CDR3 is CASSKETRDGEQYF. For the CDR3, the DNA is TGTGCCAGCAGCAAAGAGACTCGCGACGGGGAGCAGTACTTC.

This clonotype ranks as medium-sized. This sequence joins TRBV6-6 and TRBJ2-1, with 8 bases matching TRBD2. Per germline, CDR1 MNHNY and CDR2 SVGAGI (reference sequence). The CDR3 contains 14 residues. Trimming took 6 bases from V and 6 from J; bases not matched to a gene: 7. The CDR3 DNA is TGTGCCAGCAGCCAAGGACTAGCCGCCAATGAGCAGTTCTTC. Translating gives CASSQGLAANEQFF.

This clonotype was observed many times. The chain employs TRBV12-3 or TRBV12-4 and TRBJ1-2; D may be TRBD1 (5 bases). Trimming shortened V by 6 bases and J by 8 bases, and 19 bases separated the two germline ends. The CDR3 has 14 amino acids. This CDR3 reads CASSPGTHLAGYTF. The CDR3 DNA is TGTGCCAGCAGCCCCGGGACGCATCTGGCGGGCTACACCTTC.

This clonotype was counted ten times or more. V usage is TRBV5-1 and J usage is TRBJ1-2; no definite D call. This CDR3 comprises 12 residues. Germline V gene sequence: CDR1 SGHRS, CDR2 YFSETQ. V lost 5 bases and J 2 bases, leaving 7 bases between the germline ends. CDR3 in amino acids: CASRNRNYGYTF. CDR3 DNA: TGCGCCAGCAGGAATAGAAACTATGGCTACACCTTC.

This clonotype showed up many times. The CDR3 loop is CASTLGGSYYGYTF. The DNA for the CDR3 is TGTGCCAGCACCCTGGGGGGCAGCTACTATGGCTACACCTTC. The V call is TRBV28, the J call TRBJ1-2; TRBD1 might be the D (6 bases). CDR1 and CDR2 (germline): MDHEN, SYDVKM. The CDR3 covers 14 residues. The V end lost 7 bases, the J end lost 3 bases, and 15 bases lay between the germline ends.

There are many counts of this clonotype. V gene TRBV11-2 combines with J gene TRBJ2-3; TRBD1 aligns across 8 bases. This CDR3 region has 14 residues. Germline V gene lookup returns CDR1 SGHAT and CDR2 FQNNGV. The V gene end was trimmed by 4 bases and the J gene end by 3 bases; junction bases not matched to a gene: 3. The CDR3 sequence is CASSSDRVTDTQYF. The CDR3 coding sequence is TGTGCCAGCAGCTCGGACAGGGTTACAGATACGCAGTATTTT.

Ten or more counts support this clonotype. The V and J genes are TRBV4-2 and TRBJ2-3, with 7 bases that match TRBD2. Germline trimming cut 3 bases from V and 4 bases from J; bases unmatched to any gene: 13. This CDR3 has 17 amino acids. Germline V gives CDR1 LGHNA, CDR2 YNFKEQ. As DNA, the CDR3 is TGTGCCAGCAGCCACTCTAACGGAGCGGGGAGGGCAGATACGCAGTATTTT. Translated, it gives CASSHSNGAGRADTQYF.

In its sample, this clonotype was seen once. The chain employs TRBV6-1 and TRBJ1-5; perhaps TRBD1 as D (6 bases). The CDR3 has 12 amino acids. V was shortened by 7 bases and J by 6 bases, with 10 bases between the two germline ends. From germline, CDR1 is MNHNS and CDR2 SASEGT. CDR3 protein: CASTGGAQPQHF. In DNA, the CDR3 is TGTGCCAGCACGGGGGGGGCTCAGCCCCAGCATTTT.